These T cell receptor beta chains were read from a single sample in a study of T cell responses to AZD1222 COVID-19 vaccine. Using immunoSEQ multiplex PCR, the repertoire was profiled, and TCRdb retains in-frame clones only, with some absent. The sample has roughly 150,000 clones, roughly 85% seen once. The sample in question was peripheral blood, obtained 28 days after the second AZD1222 dose. The receptors were sampled from an adult who received the AZD1222 COVID-19 vaccine. Each CDR3 is given without its conserved first and last residue.

CDR3 protein: ASSQEGQANSYEQY
J gene: TRBJ2-7
V gene: TRBV4-2

CDR3 protein: ASSWEGLATDTQY
J gene: TRBJ2-3
V gene: TRBV5-6

CDR3 protein: ASSLAAGSSYNEQF
J gene: TRBJ2-1
V gene: TRBV11-1

CDR3 protein: ASSDFKQY
J gene: TRBJ2-3
V gene: TRBV25-1

CDR3 protein: SVGDRAYEQY
J gene: TRBJ2-7
V gene: TRBV29-1

CDR3 protein: ASREGQGSNQPQH
J gene: TRBJ1-5
V gene: TRBV11-2

CDR3 protein: ASSLYEGVGRDTQY
J gene: TRBJ2-3
V gene: TRBV7-6

CDR3 protein: ASSLTGSSYNEQF
J gene: TRBJ2-1
V gene: TRBV5-1

CDR3 protein: ASSQDRRGPDEQY
J gene: TRBJ2-7
V gene: TRBV4-2

CDR3 protein: ASSPIRLSRYEQY
J gene: TRBJ2-7
V gene: TRBV7-2

CDR3 protein: ASSLFGAPGRETNEQF
J gene: TRBJ2-1
V gene: TRBV27

CDR3 protein: ASSWGSSYEQY
J gene: TRBJ2-7
V gene: TRBV28

CDR3 protein: ASSRQGAGEQY
J gene: TRBJ2-7
V gene: TRBV2

CDR3 protein: ASSQLDRGGGYT
J gene: TRBJ1-2
V gene: TRBV4-2

CDR3 protein: ASSPGRGETQY
J gene: TRBJ2-5
V gene: TRBV7-9